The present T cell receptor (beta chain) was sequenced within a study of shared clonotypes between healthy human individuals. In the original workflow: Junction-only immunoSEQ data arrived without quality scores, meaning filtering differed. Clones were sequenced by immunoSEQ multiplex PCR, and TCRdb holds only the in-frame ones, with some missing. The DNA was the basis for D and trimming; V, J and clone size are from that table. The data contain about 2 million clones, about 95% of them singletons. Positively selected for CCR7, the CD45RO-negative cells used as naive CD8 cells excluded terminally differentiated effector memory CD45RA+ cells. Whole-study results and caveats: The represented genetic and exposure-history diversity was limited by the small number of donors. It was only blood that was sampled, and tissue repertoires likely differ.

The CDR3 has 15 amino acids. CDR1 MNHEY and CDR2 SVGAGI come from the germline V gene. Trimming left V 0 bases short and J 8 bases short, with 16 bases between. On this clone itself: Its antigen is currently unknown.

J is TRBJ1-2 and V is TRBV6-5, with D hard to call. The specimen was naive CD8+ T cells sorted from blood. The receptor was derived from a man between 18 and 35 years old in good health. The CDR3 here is CASSYSTNAPLGYTF. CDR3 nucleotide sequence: TGTGCCAGCAGTTACTCAACAAACGCCCCCCTAGGCTACACCTTC.